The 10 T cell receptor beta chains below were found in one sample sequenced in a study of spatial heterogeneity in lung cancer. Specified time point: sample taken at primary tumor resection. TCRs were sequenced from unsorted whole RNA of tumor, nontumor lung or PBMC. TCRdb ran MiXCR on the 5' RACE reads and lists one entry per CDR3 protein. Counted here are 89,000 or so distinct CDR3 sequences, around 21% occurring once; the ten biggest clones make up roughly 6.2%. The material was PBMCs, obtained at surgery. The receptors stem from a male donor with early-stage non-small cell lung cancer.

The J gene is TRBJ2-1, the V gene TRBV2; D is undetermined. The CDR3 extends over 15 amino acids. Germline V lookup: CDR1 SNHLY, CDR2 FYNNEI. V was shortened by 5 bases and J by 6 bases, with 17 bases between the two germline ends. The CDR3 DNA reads TGTGCCAGCAGTAAAGACGGTTCAGGTGGCAATGAGCAGTTCTTC. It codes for CASSKDGSGGNEQFF.

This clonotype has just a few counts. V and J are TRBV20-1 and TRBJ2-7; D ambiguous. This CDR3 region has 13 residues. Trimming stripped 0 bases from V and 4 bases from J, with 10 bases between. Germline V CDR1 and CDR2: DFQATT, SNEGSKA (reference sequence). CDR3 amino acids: CSARDISAYEQYF. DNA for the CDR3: TGCAGTGCTAGAGATATAAGCGCGTACGAGCAGTACTTC.

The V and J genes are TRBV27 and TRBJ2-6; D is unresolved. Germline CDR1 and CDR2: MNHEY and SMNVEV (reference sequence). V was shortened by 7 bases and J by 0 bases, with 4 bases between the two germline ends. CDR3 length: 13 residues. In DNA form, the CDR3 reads TGTGCCAGCACCCTCTCTGGGGCCAACGTCCTGACTTTC. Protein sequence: CASTLSGANVLTF.

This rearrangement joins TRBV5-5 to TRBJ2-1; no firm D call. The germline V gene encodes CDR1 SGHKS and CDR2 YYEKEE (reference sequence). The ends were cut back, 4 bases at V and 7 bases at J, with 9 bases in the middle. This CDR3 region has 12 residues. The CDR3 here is CASSLAVNEQFF. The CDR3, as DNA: TGTGCCAGCAGCCTCGCGGTAAATGAGCAGTTCTTC.

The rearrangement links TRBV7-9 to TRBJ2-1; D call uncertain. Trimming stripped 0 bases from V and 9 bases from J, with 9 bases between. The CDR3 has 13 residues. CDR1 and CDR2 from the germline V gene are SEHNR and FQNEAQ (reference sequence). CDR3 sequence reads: CASSLATNGEQFF. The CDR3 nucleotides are TGTGCCAGCAGCTTAGCCACAAACGGTGAGCAGTTCTTC. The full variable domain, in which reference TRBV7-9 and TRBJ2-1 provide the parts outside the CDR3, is DTGVSQNPRHKITKRGQNVTFRCDPISEHNRLYWYRQTLGQGPEFLTYFQNEAQLEKSRLLSDRFSAERPKGSFSTLEIQRTEQGDSAMYLCASSLATNGEQFFGPGTRLTVL.

The CDR3 nucleotides are TGTGCCAGCAGCCCAGGCGGGGGCCCAAGGACTGAAGCTTTCTTT. Its translation is CASSPGGGPRTEAFF. The chain links TRBV7-3 to TRBJ1-1, with TRBD1 as a possible D gene (6 bases). The length of the CDR3 is 15 residues. V was cut by 5 bases and J by 5 bases, with 18 bases left in between. Germline V gene data show CDR1 as SGHTA and CDR2 as FQGTGA.

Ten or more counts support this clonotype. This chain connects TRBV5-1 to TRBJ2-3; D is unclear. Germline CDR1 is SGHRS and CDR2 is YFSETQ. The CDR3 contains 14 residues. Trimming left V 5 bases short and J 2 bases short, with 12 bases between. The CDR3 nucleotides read TGCGCCAGCAGTCCGGAAGTGACCACAGATACGCAGTATTTT. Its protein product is CASSPEVTTDTQYF.

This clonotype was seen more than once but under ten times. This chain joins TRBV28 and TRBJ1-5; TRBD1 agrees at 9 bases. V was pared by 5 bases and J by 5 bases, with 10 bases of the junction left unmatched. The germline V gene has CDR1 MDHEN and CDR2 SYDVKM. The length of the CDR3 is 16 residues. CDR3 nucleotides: TGTGCCAGCAGTCGCCCTGGACAGGGGCCCGATCAGCCCCAGCATTTT. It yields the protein CASSRPGQGPDQPQHF.

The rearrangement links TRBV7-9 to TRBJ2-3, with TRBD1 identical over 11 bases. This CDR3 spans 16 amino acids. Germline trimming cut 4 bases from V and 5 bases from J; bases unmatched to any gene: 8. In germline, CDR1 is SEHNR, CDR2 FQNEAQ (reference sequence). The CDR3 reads CASSSPRTGGEDTQYF. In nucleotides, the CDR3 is TGTGCCAGCAGCTCCCCTCGGACAGGGGGCGAAGATACGCAGTATTTT.

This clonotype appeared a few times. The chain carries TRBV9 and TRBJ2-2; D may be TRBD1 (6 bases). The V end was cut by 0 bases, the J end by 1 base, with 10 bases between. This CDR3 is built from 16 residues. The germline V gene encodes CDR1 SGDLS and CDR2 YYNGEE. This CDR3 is CASSVEGRGNTGELFF. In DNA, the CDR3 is TGTGCCAGCAGCGTAGAGGGCAGGGGGAACACCGGGGAGCTGTTTTTT.